This TCR beta chain was documented in a study of T cell responses to AZD1222 COVID-19 vaccine. Points from the study as a whole: Nearly half of spike-specific TCRs reportedly go after variant regions that carry no mutations.

TCRdb keeps only in-frame clones here, not all; method: immunoSEQ multiplex PCR. The repertoire consists of 150,000 to 200,000 clones, with over 75% occurring once and the leading ten covering approximately 7.2%. V was clipped by 6 bases and J by 3 bases; unmatched bases: 1. The CDR3 is made up of 13 amino acids. Looked up from germline, CDR1 is ENHRY and CDR2 is SYGVKD. Of note for this clone: No antigen is known for it.

The genes are TRBV10-3 and TRBJ2-5; 10 bases agree with TRBD1. The source is an adult in good health. The sample in question was peripheral blood, obtained on day 0 of AZD1222 vaccination. DNA of the CDR3: TGTGCCATCAGGGACAGGGGGGAAGAGACCCAGTACTTC. Amino acids: CAIRDRGEETQYF.